Sequencing of this T cell receptor beta chain was carried out in a study of cytomegalovirus exposure and HLA in healthy donors. Vbeta (60) and Jbeta (13) primers were used in the PCR. Using immunoSEQ multiplex PCR, the repertoire was profiled, and TCRdb retains in-frame clones only, with some absent. The sample yields some 180,000 clones, about three quarters seen once. A remark on this clone: Its antigen is as yet unknown.

Study conclusions and caveats: Both high specificity and high sensitivity reportedly marked the classifier's diagnosis of cytomegalovirus status. A later analysis, which compared TCR beta chains of equal frequency, found the HLA-associated ones more clonally expanded. Sequences of the TCR beta chain were said to predict the HLA-A and HLA-B alleles of most subjects accurately.

The CDR3 totals 15 residues. Germline CDR1 is MDHEN and CDR2 is SYDVKM. Losses at the gene ends were 3 bases for V and 8 bases for J; bases not matched to a gene: 5. Material for sequencing was PBMCs. The V gene is TRBV28, the J gene TRBJ1-4, with 11 bases identical to TRBD1. This clonotype was sampled from a man between 18 and 29 years old in good health and CMV-seronegative. The CDR3 is CASSFRGTGGEKLFF. The DNA for the CDR3 is TGTGCCAGCAGTTTTCGAGGGACAGGGGGGGAAAAACTGTTTTTT.